This TCR beta chain was retrieved from a study of molecular identifiers for immune sequencing clone quantification. For the study at large: Sequencing covered four of five parts into which replicate RNA from about 20,000 or 100,000 naive CD8 cells was split. The study, taken as a whole, reports: Shared barcodes on identical TCR molecules could underestimate the sizes of highly expanded clones.

CD8+CD4-CCR7+CD45RA+ sorting gave the naive CD8 T cells. The sample holds many counts of this clonotype. Its specificity is not known. TCRdb reprocessed the PCR reads via MiXCR and lists one record per CDR3 protein. Of 550,000 to 750,000 distinct CDR3 sequences listed, about 20% are singletons. Germline V CDR1 and CDR2: MNHEY, SVGEGT. The V gene end was trimmed by 5 bases and the J gene end by 8 bases; junction bases not matched to a gene: 9. The CDR3 spans 14 residues. The V call is TRBV6-2 or TRBV6-3, the J call TRBJ2-1; 7 positions agree with TRBD2. The sequenced material came from naive CD8+ T cells from blood, with Jurkat cell RNA spiked in. Subset meaning: FACS-sorted CD8+CD4-CCR7+CD45RA+ naive T cells. The sequence came from a human donor in good health. Some libraries in this study had Jurkat cell RNA spiked in. The CDR3 protein is CASSPLAAGDEQFF. The CDR3 region has the DNA TGTGCCAGCAGTCCTCTAGCCGCGGGGGATGAGCAGTTCTTC.